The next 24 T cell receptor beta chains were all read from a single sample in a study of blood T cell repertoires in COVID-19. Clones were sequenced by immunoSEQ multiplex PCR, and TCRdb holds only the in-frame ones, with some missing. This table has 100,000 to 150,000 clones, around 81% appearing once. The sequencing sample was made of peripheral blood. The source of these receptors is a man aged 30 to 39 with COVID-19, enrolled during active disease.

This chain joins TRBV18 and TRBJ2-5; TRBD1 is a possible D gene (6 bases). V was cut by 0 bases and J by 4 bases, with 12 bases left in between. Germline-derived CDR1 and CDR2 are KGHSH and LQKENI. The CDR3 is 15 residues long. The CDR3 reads CASSPPVAGVETQYF. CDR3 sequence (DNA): TGTGCCAGCTCACCACCGGTGGCAGGGGTAGAGACCCAGTACTTC.

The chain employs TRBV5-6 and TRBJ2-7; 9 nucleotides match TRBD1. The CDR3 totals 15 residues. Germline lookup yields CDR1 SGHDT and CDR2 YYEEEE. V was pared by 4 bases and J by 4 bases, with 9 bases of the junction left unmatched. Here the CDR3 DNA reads TGTGCCAGCAGCCCAAATACAGGGGGCCTGTACGAGCAGTACTTC. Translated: CASSPNTGGLYEQYF.

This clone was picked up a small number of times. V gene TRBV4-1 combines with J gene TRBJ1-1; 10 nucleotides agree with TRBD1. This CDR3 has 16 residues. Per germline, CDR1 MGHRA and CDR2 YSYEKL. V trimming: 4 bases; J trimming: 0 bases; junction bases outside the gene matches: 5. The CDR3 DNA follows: TGCGCCAGCAGCCGAGGGACAGGGGACCTGAACACTGAAGCTTTCTTT. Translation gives CASSRGTGDLNTEAFF.

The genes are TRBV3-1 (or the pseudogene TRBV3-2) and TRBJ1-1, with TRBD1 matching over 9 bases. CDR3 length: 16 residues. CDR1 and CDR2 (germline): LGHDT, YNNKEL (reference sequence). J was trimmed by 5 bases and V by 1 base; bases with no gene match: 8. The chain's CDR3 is CASSQGPDRGATEAFF. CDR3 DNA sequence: TGTGCCAGCAGCCAAGGACCAGACAGGGGGGCGACTGAAGCTTTCTTT.

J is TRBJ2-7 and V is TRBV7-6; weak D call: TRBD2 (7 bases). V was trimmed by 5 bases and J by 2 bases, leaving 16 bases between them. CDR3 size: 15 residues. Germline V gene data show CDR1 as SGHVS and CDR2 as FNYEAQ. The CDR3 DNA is TGTGCCAGCAGCCCAAGGGGGGGCGAGACCTACGAGCAGTACTTC. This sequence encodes CASSPRGGETYEQYF.

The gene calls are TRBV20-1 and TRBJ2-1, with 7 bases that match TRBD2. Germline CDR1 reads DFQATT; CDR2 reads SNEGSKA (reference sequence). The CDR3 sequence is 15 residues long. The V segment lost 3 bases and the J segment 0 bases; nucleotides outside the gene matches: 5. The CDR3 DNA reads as TGCAGTGCTAGTGGGACTAAAAGCTCCTACAATGAGCAGTTCTTC. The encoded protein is CSASGTKSSYNEQFF.

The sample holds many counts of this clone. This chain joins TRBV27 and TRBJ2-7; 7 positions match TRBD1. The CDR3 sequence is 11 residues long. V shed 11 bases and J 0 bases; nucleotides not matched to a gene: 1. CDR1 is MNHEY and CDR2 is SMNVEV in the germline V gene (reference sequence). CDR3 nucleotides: TGTGCCGGGGACAGCTCCTACGAGCAGTACTTC. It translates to CAGDSSYEQYF.

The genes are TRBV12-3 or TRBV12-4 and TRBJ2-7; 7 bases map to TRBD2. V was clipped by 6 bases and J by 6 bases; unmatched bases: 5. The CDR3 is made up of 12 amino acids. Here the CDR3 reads CASSLGGSEQYF. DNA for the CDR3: TGTGCCAGCAGCCTCGGGGGGTCCGAGCAGTACTTC.

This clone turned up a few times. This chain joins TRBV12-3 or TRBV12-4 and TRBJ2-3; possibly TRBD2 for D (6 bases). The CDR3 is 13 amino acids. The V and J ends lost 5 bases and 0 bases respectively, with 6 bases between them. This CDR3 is CASSSGSTDTQYF. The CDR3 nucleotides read TGTGCCAGCAGTAGCGGGAGCACAGATACGCAGTATTTT.

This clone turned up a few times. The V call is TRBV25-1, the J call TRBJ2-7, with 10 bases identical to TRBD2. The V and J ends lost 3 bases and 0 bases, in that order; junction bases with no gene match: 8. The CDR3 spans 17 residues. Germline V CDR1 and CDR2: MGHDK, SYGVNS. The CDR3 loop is CASSEQAGGPISYEQYF. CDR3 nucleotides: TGTGCCAGCAGTGAGCAAGCGGGGGGGCCCATCTCCTACGAGCAGTACTTC.

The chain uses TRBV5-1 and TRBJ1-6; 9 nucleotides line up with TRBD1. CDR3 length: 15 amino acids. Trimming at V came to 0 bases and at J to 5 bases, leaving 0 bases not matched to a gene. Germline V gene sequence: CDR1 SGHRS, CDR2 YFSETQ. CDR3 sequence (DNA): TGCGCCAGCAGCTTGGGGGACAGGGATAATTCACCCCTCCACTTT. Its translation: CASSLGDRDNSPLHF.

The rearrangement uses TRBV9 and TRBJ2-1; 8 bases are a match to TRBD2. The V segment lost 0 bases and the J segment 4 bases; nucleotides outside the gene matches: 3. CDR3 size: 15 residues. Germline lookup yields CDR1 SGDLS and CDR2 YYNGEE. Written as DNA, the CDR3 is TGTGCCAGCAGCGTAGGGGCGGGGGGTTACAATGAGCAGTTCTTC. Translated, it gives CASSVGAGGYNEQFF.

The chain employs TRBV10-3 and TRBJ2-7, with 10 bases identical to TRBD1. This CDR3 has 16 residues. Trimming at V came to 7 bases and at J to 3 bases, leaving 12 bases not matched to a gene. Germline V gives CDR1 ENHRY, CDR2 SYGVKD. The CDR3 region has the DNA TGTGCCATCACTAATGGCCGGGACAGGGGCCTCTACGAGCAGTACTTC. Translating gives CAITNGRDRGLYEQYF.

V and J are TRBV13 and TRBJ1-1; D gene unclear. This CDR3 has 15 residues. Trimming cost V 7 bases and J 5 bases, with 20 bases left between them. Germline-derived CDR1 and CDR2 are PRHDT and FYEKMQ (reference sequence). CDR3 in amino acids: CASIEEGSRGTEAFF. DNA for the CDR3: TGTGCCAGCATCGAAGAGGGTAGCCGAGGGACTGAAGCTTTCTTT.

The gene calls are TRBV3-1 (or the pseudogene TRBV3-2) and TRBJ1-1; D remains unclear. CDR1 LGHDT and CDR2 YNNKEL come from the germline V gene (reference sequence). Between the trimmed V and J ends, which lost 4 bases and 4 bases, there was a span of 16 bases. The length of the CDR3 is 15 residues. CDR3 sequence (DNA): TGTGCCAGCAGCCCTGGTAGTGCGTACCTCACTGAAGCTTTCTTT. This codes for CASSPGSAYLTEAFF.

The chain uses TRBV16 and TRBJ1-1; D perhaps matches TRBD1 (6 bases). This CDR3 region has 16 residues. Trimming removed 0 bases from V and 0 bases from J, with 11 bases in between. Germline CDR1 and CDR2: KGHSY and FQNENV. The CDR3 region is CASSQSGGGLNTEAFF. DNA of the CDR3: TGTGCCAGCAGCCAATCGGGGGGGGGCCTGAACACTGAAGCTTTCTTT.

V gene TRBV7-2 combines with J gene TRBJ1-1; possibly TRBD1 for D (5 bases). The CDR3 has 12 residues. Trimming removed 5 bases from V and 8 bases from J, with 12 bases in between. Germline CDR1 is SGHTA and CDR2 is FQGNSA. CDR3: CASSPDMTEAFF. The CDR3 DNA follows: TGTGCCAGCAGCCCGGACATGACCGAAGCTTTCTTT.

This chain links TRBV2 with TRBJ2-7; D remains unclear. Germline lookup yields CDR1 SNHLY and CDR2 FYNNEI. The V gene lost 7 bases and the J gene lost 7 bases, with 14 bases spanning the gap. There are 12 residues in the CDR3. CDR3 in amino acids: CASKVTPEEQYF. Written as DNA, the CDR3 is TGTGCCAGCAAGGTGACTCCGGAGGAGCAGTACTTC.

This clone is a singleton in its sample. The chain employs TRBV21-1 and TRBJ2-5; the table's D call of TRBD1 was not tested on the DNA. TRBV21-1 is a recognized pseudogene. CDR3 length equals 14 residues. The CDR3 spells CASSQGASRWTQYF. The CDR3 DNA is TGTGCCAGCAGCCAGGGGGCTAGTAGATGGACCCAGTACTTC.

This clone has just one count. The CDR3 nucleotides read TGTGCCAGCAGCCCCAGGTCCAGCACAGATACGCAGTATTTT. Translation gives CASSPRSSTDTQYF. V and J are TRBV3-1 (or the pseudogene TRBV3-2) and TRBJ2-3; D is ambiguous. The CDR3 is 14 residues long. Germline loops: CDR1 LGHDT, CDR2 YNNKEL (reference sequence). V shed 4 bases and J shed 0 bases, with 8 bases lying between them.

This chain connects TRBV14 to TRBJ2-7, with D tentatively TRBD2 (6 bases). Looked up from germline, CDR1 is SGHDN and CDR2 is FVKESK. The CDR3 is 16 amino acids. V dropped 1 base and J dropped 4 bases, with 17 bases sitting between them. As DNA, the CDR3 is TGTGCCAGCAGCCAAGTGGCCGGGACTGGCTTATACGAGCAGTACTTC. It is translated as CASSQVAGTGLYEQYF.

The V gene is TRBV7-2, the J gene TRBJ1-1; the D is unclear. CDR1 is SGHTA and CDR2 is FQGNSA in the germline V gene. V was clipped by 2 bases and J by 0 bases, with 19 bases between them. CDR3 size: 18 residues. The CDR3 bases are TGTGCCAGCAGCTTAAGCAAAAGAGGGTTTTGGCTGAACACTGAAGCTTTCTTT. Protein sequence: CASSLSKRGFWLNTEAFF.

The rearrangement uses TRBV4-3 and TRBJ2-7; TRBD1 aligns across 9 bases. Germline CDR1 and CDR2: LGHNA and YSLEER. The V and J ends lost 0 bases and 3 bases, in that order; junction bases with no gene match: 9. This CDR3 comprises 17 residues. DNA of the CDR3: TGCGCCAGCAGCCAAGATCTATGGACAGGGGTCCGCTACGAGCAGTACTTC. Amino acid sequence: CASSQDLWTGVRYEQYF.

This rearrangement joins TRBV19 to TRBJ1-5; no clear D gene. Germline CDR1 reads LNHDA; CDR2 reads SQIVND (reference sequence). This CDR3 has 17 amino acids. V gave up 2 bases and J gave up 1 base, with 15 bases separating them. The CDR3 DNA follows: TGTGCCAGTAGTATAAATAGCCGGGGTCGGAGCAATCAGCCCCAGCATTTT. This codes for CASSINSRGRSNQPQHF. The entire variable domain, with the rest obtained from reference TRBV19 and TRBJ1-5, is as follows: DGGITQSPKYLFRKEGQNVTLSCEQNLNHDAMYWYRQDPGQGLRLIYYSQIVNDFQKGDIAEGYSVSREKKESFPLTVTSAQKNPTAFYLCASSINSRGRSNQPQHFGDGTRLSIL.